The rows below give T cell receptor beta chains drawn from one sample of a study of T cells in Graves' hyperthyroidism and ophthalmopathy. TCRdb ran MiXCR on the multiplex PCR reads and lists one entry per CDR3 protein. The sample shows about 420,000 distinct CDR3 sequences, roughly an eighth of them seen only once. What was sequenced was blood. The receptor source for this set is a woman under 30 with Graves' hyperthyroidism. Both conserved end residues are part of each CDR3. The D gene is left open where the match is weak. A row's size may be missing; if present it is once, few, many or a size class.

j_call: TRBJ1-2; v_call: TRBV9; d_call: TRBD1; clone_size: many; cdr3_aa: CASSAFVSGGMIHGYTF; cdr3_nt: TGTGCCAGCAGCGCGTTCGTGTCAGGGGGCATGATTCATGGCTACACCTTC
j_call: TRBJ2-5; v_call: TRBV20-1; d_call: TRBD1; clone_size: -; cdr3_aa: CSAKPRQGAGETQYF; cdr3_nt: TGCAGTGCCAAACCTCGACAGGGGGCGGGGGAGACCCAGTACTTC
j_call: TRBJ2-3; v_call: TRBV6-2/TRBV6-3; d_call: -; clone_size: many; cdr3_aa: CASSYDLAGASTDTQYF; cdr3_nt: TGTGCCAGCAGTTACGACTTGGCGGGCGCCAGCACAGATACGCAGTATTTT
j_call: TRBJ1-5; v_call: TRBV2; d_call: -; clone_size: few; cdr3_aa: CASSERAGTSNQPQHF; cdr3_nt: TGTGCCAGCAGTGAACGGGCGGGAACTAGCAATCAGCCCCAGCATTTT
j_call: TRBJ2-7; v_call: TRBV3-1; d_call: TRBD1; clone_size: many; cdr3_aa: CASSHDGTGVKEQYF; cdr3_nt: TGTGCCAGCAGCCATGATGGGACAGGGGTAAAGGAGCAGTACTTC
j_call: TRBJ2-7; v_call: TRBV11-2; d_call: -; clone_size: many; cdr3_aa: CASSVYSYEQYF; cdr3_nt: TGTGCCAGCAGCGTATATTCCTACGAGCAGTACTTC
j_call: TRBJ2-1; v_call: TRBV11-2; d_call: -; clone_size: many; cdr3_aa: CASSLIGRVAYNEQFF; cdr3_nt: TGTGCCAGCAGCTTAATAGGACGTGTGGCGTACAATGAGCAGTTCTTC
j_call: TRBJ2-1; v_call: TRBV30; d_call: -; clone_size: many; cdr3_aa: CAWRGDDRSSYNEQFF; cdr3_nt: TGTGCCTGGAGGGGGGACGACAGGAGCTCCTACAATGAGCAGTTCTTC
j_call: TRBJ2-3; v_call: TRBV2; d_call: -; clone_size: many; cdr3_aa: CATTLIAATDTQYF; cdr3_nt: TGTGCCACAACCCTAATAGCGGCCACAGATACGCAGTATTTT
j_call: TRBJ1-5; v_call: TRBV6-5; d_call: TRBD1; clone_size: many; cdr3_aa: CASSSTGTADQPQHF; cdr3_nt: TGTGCCAGCAGTTCAACCGGGACAGCAGATCAGCCCCAGCATTTT